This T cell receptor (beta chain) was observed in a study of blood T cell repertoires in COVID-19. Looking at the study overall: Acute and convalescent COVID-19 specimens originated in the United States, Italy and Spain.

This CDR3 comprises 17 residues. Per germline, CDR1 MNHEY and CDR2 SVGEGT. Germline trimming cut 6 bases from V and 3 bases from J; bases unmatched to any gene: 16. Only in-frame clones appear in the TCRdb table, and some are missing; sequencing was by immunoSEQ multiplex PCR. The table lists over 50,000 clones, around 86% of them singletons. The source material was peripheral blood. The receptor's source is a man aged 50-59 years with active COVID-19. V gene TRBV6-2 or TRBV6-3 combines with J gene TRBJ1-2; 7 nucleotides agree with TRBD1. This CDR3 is CASSPIPHRGLDYGYTF. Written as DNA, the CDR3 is TGTGCCAGCAGCCCTATACCCCACAGGGGACTAGACTATGGCTACACCTTC.